Listed below are T cell receptor beta chains from one sample, sequenced in a study of blood T cell repertoires in COVID-19. Only in-frame clones appear in the TCRdb table, and some are missing; sequencing was by immunoSEQ multiplex PCR. The sample has 400,000 or so clones; 75% to 90% are singletons. What was sequenced was PBMCs or T cells enriched from blood (not recorded which). The receptors stem from a young man who had recovered from COVID-19. Both conserved end residues are part of each CDR3. The D gene is left open where the match is weak. A row's size may be missing; if present it is once, few, many or a size class.

j_call,d_call,clone_size,v_call,cdr3_nt,cdr3_aa
TRBJ2-7,TRBD2,.,TRBV11-3,TGTGCCAGCAGCCCGACTAGCGGGTCCTACGAGCAGTACTTC,CASSPTSGSYEQYF
TRBJ2-7,TRBD1,.,TRBV29-1,TGCAGCGTCGGCGGGACAGGGTTCAACGAGCAGTACTTC,CSVGGTGFNEQYF
TRBJ2-1,.,.,TRBV29-1,TGCAGCGTTACACCTAGCAACAATGAGCAGTTCTTC,CSVTPSNNEQFF
TRBJ2-1,TRBD2,.,TRBV12-5,TGTGCTAGTGGTTTGGCCCTAGCGGGAGAGTCGTTCTTC,CASGLALAGESFF
TRBJ2-3,.,.,TRBV10-3,TGTGCCATCAGTGAGGAGACTGGAAGCACAGATACGCAGTATTTT,CAISEETGSTDTQYF
TRBJ2-1,TRBD2,.,TRBV2,TGTGCCAGCAGCGAGAGCGGGAGCCCGTTGGATGAGCAGTTCTTC,CASSESGSPLDEQFF
TRBJ1-5,TRBD1,.,TRBV4-1,TGCGCCAGCAGCCAAGACGGGGACAGGGGGCGGCCCCAGCATTTT,CASSQDGDRGRPQHF
TRBJ1-2,.,.,TRBV2,TGTGCCAGCAGTGAGGCTGGTGGGAGTCGTGGCTACACCTTC,CASSEAGGSRGYTF
TRBJ1-1,.,.,TRBV11-2,TGTGCCAGCAGCACTTACCAGGGGAGTAAAGCTTTCTTT,CASSTYQGSKAFF
TRBJ1-5,TRBD1,.,TRBV5-8,TGTGCCAGCAGCTCGGGGACAGTCAGGCGTCAGCCCCAGCATTTT,CASSSGTVRRQPQHF
TRBJ2-2,.,.,TRBV21-1,TGTGCCAGCAGCCCTCGGTTGGTCCCCGGGGAGCTGTTTTTT,CASSPRLVPGELFF
TRBJ1-5,.,once,TRBV19,TGTGCCAGTAGCCTACAGGGCGGTCAGCCCCAGCATTTT,CASSLQGGQPQHF
TRBJ1-6,.,.,TRBV30,TGTGCCTGGGTACCGAGCTCCTATAATTCACCCCTCCACTTT,CAWVPSSYNSPLHF
TRBJ2-3,TRBD2,.,TRBV5-4,TGTGCCAGCTACGTCCTAGCGGGAGCTGGAGATACGCAGTATTTT,CASYVLAGAGDTQYF
TRBJ1-6,.,.,TRBV7-9,TGTGCCAGCAGGCAGGAACAAAATAATTCACCCCTCCACTTT,CASRQEQNNSPLHF
TRBJ2-7,.,.,TRBV24-1,TGTGCCACCAGCACTACAGGGCCCGAGCAGTACTTC,CATSTTGPEQYF
TRBJ1-6,TRBD1,.,TRBV11-3,TGTGCCAGCAGCTTAGACTCCCTCGCGACGGGACAGGGTAATTCACCCCTCCACTTT,CASSLDSLATGQGNSPLHF
TRBJ2-3,TRBD2,.,TRBV14,TGTGCCAGCAGCCAACTAGCGGGAGTCCCGGGAGATACGCAGTATTTT,CASSQLAGVPGDTQYF
TRBJ1-3,.,.,TRBV11-2,TGTGCCAGCAGCTTAAGCAGGGGAGGAAACACCATATATTTT,CASSLSRGGNTIYF
TRBJ2-7,TRBD1,.,TRBV18,TGTGCCAGCTCCCTGGGACAGGGCAGTTCCTACGAGCAGTACTTC,CASSLGQGSSYEQYF
TRBJ1-3,.,.,TRBV6-1,TGTGCCAGCAGTGAAGCGCGGGGGACCTCTGGAAACACCATATATTTT,CASSEARGTSGNTIYF
TRBJ1-4,TRBD1,.,TRBV11-2,TGTGCCAGCAGCTTAGTAGGGACAGCTAATGAAAAACTGTTTTTT,CASSLVGTANEKLFF
TRBJ2-5,.,.,TRBV5-1,TGCGCCAGCAGCTTGTCCGGCAGGGGTGGGCAAGAGACCCAGTACTTC,CASSLSGRGGQETQYF
TRBJ2-1,.,.,TRBV3-1/TRBV3-2,TGTGCCAGCAGTGGCGAGGGACTTGTCTACAATGAGCAGTTCTTC,CASSGEGLVYNEQFF
TRBJ1-1,.,.,TRBV7-8,TGTGCCAGCAGCTTAAGGGGCCTTAGGGCTTTCTTT,CASSLRGLRAFF
TRBJ1-4,TRBD1,once,TRBV27,TGTGCCAGCAGCCCGGACAGGGGGAGTGAAAAACTGTTTTTT,CASSPDRGSEKLFF
TRBJ1-6,.,.,TRBV28,TGTGCCAGCAGGAGATGGGCCGATCAGAGCTCCTATAATTCACCCCTCCACTTT,CASRRWADQSSYNSPLHF
TRBJ2-1,TRBD1,.,TRBV12-5,TGTGCTAGTGGCCCAGACAGGGGGTCTGAGCAGTTCTTC,CASGPDRGSEQFF
TRBJ2-7,TRBD1,.,TRBV24-1,TGTGCCACCAGTGAAAGACAGGGGCCCTCCTACGAGCAGTACTTC,CATSERQGPSYEQYF